This is a list of T cell receptor beta chains from one sample in a study of blood T cell repertoires in COVID-19. The assay was immunoSEQ multiplex PCR, and TCRdb's table has in-frame clones only and misses some. Of hundreds of thousands of clones listed, around 85% are singletons. Sample: peripheral blood. The receptors here all came from a man aged 40-49 years with acute or convalescent COVID-19. Both conserved end residues are part of each CDR3. Each record gives: V gene, J gene, D gene, clone size, CDR3 DNA, CDR3 protein. D genes are given only for firm matches. A clone size is listed for some rows: how often the clone was seen (once, few, many), or a class if it is expanded.

TRBV6-5	TRBJ2-7	-	-	TGTGCCAGCAGTTACTCGGGGCGCCCCTACGAGCAGTACTTC	CASSYSGRPYEQYF
TRBV6-4	TRBJ1-4	-	-	TGTGCCAGCAGTTCAGGGGCGGACGAAAAACTGTTTTTT	CASSSGADEKLFF
TRBV7-9	TRBJ2-4	TRBD1	-	TGTGCCAGCAGCCGACCAACAGGGGTTCATGGAAACATTCAGTACTTC	CASSRPTGVHGNIQYF
TRBV19	TRBJ1-1	-	-	TGTGCCAGTAGTATTGGAGAGTACACTGAAGCTTTCTTT	CASSIGEYTEAFF
TRBV6-1	TRBJ1-6	-	once	TGTGCCAGCAGTGAAGCGCGACAGCCCAATTCACCCCTCCACTTT	CASSEARQPNSPLHF
TRBV11-2	TRBJ2-2	-	-	TGTGCCAGCAGCTTGGAAGGGGCGGAGCTGTTTTTT	CASSLEGAELFF
TRBV4-1	TRBJ1-5	TRBD1	-	TGCGCCAGCAGCCCCTTGGACAGGGGAAAGGATCAGCCCCAGCATTTT	CASSPLDRGKDQPQHF
TRBV28	TRBJ2-7	TRBD1	-	TGTGCCAGCAGGCGACAGGGGGGGGCCTACGAGCAGTACTTC	CASRRQGGAYEQYF
TRBV19	TRBJ1-2	-	-	TGTGCCAGCGCCTTATGGGGCGATGGCTACACCTTC	CASALWGDGYTF
TRBV19	TRBJ1-1	TRBD1	-	TGTGCCAGTAGTATAGATTCAGGGGGCTATACTGAAGCTTTCTTT	CASSIDSGGYTEAFF
TRBV7-3	TRBJ2-7	TRBD1	once	TGTGCCAGCAGCTTTGCAGGGGGCGACTACGAGCAGTACTTC	CASSFAGGDYEQYF
TRBV28	TRBJ1-6	-	few	TGTGCCAGCAGTTTGTTACCTACAGGGTCGGGTAATTCACCCCTCCACTTT	CASSLLPTGSGNSPLHF
TRBV2	TRBJ2-5	TRBD2	-	TGTGCCAGCGACTGGGCGGGAGGGTCGGAGGAGACCCAGTACTTC	CASDWAGGSEETQYF
TRBV2	TRBJ1-1	TRBD1	many	TGTGCCAGTCCTAAAGTTTCAGGGGGCACTGAAGCTTTCTTT	CASPKVSGGTEAFF
TRBV10-2	TRBJ2-5	-	once	TGCGCCAGCAGTTGGAAGGAGAGGGAGACCCAGTACTTC	CASSWKERETQYF
TRBV7-3	TRBJ2-5	TRBD2	-	TGTGCCAGCAGCCCGTGGGAGGGGCCCCAAGAGACCCAGTACTTC	CASSPWEGPQETQYF
TRBV7-2	TRBJ1-2	-	-	TGTGCCAGCAGCTTAGATTTGGCAGGGACTTATGGCTACACCTTC	CASSLDLAGTYGYTF
TRBV6-5	TRBJ1-1	-	-	TGTGCCAGCAGTCTCGTCTTGGCCACTGAAGCTTTCTTT	CASSLVLATEAFF
TRBV10-3	TRBJ1-1	-	-	TGTGCCATCAGTGTCGGCGCGGGGTTCACTGAAGCTTTCTTT	CAISVGAGFTEAFF
TRBV2	TRBJ1-5	-	-	TGTGCCAGCAGTGTTCAGTTTGATAGCAATCAGCCCCAGCATTTT	CASSVQFDSNQPQHF
TRBV7-9	TRBJ1-4	TRBD1	-	TGTGCCAGCAGCTCGACAGGGGCCCTTGGTGAAAAACTGTTTTTT	CASSSTGALGEKLFF
TRBV7-6	TRBJ2-7	TRBD2	-	TGTGCCAGCAGCAGGACTAGCGAAGCCTACGAGCAGTACTTC	CASSRTSEAYEQYF
TRBV28	TRBJ2-3	-	few	TGTGCCAGCAGTTCCTCCGGGGGGCGAGGTTACACAGATACGCAGTATTTT	CASSSSGGRGYTDTQYF
TRBV30	TRBJ2-1	-	-	TGTGCCTGGAGTAGGGGTAGCTCCTACAATGAGCAGTTCTTC	CAWSRGSSYNEQFF
TRBV7-2	TRBJ2-7	TRBD2	-	TGTGCCAGCAGCTTGGGTAGCGGGGGGACCTACGAGCAGTACTTC	CASSLGSGGTYEQYF
TRBV10-1	TRBJ1-2	-	-	TGCGCCAGCAGTGGGGATTTGGGACACATTAAAGGCTACACCTTC	CASSGDLGHIKGYTF
TRBV3-1/TRBV3-2	TRBJ1-3	-	-	TGTGCCAGCAGCCATCAGGACACCATATATTTT	CASSHQDTIYF
TRBV19	TRBJ1-5	-	-	TGTGCCAGTAGATACCAGACAGATCAGCCCCAGCATTTT	CASRYQTDQPQHF
TRBV29-1	TRBJ2-2	-	-	TGCAGCGTTAGCTTGGGGGCTGGGACCGGGGAGCTGTTTTTT	CSVSLGAGTGELFF
TRBV19	TRBJ2-5	TRBD2	once	TGTGCCAGTAGTACAACCACTAGCGGGAGTAGAAAGACCCAGTACTTC	CASSTTTSGSRKTQYF
TRBV28	TRBJ2-2	TRBD1	-	TGTGCCAGCGGGGACAGTACCGGGGAGCTGTTTTTT	CASGDSTGELFF
TRBV7-2	TRBJ1-2	-	-	TGTGCCAGCAGCTTAACTGCGGGCAGACCCAACTATGGCTACACCTTC	CASSLTAGRPNYGYTF
TRBV5-1	TRBJ2-3	TRBD2	-	TGCGCCAGCAGCTTATTAGCGGGGAGCACAGATACGCAGTATTTT	CASSLLAGSTDTQYF
TRBV19	TRBJ1-4	-	-	TGTGCCAGTAGAAATACAGGGTGGTCAAATGAAAAACTGTTTTTT	CASRNTGWSNEKLFF
TRBV19	TRBJ1-2	TRBD1	-	TGTGCCAGTAGTCCCCCGGACAGGCGCTATGGCTACACCTTC	CASSPPDRRYGYTF
TRBV5-1	TRBJ2-3	TRBD2	-	TGCGCCAGCAGCCACCTCCCCGCGGGAGCCAGTGAAGGCACAGATACGCAGTATTTT	CASSHLPAGASEGTDTQYF
TRBV28	TRBJ1-2	-	-	TGTGCCAGCAGTTTACGGGGTTTAAGTGGCTACACCTTC	CASSLRGLSGYTF
TRBV7-3	TRBJ2-5	TRBD2	-	TGTGCCAGCAGCCCCTCTGGGGGGACTAGCGGGAGGGAGACCCAGTACTTC	CASSPSGGTSGRETQYF
TRBV7-9	TRBJ2-7	TRBD1	-	TGTGCCAGCAGCTTAGGGACAGGTGCACCGCAGTACTTC	CASSLGTGAPQYF
TRBV6-6	TRBJ1-1	-	-	TGTGCCAGCAGTTACGCAGGAGAAGCTTTCTTT	CASSYAGEAFF
TRBV7-9	TRBJ2-3	TRBD2	-	TGTGCCAGCAGCCCCCTCACTAGCGGAGCATACACAGATACGCAGTATTTT	CASSPLTSGAYTDTQYF
TRBV9	TRBJ1-1	-	-	TGTGCCAGCAGTACACAGTCTCGCATGAACACTGAAGCTTTCTTT	CASSTQSRMNTEAFF
TRBV25-1	TRBJ1-3	-	-	TGTGCCAGCTCCGCCCAGGGGACTGGAAACACCATATATTTT	CASSAQGTGNTIYF
TRBV7-7	TRBJ2-1	-	-	TGTGCCAGCAGTTTAGGCCTATCTGAATACAATGAGCAGTTCTTC	CASSLGLSEYNEQFF
TRBV5-1	TRBJ1-1	TRBD1	-	TGCGCCAGCAGCTTTGGGACAGGCCTCTTTATGAACACTGAAGCTTTCTTT	CASSFGTGLFMNTEAFF
TRBV14	TRBJ1-3	-	-	TGTGCCAGCAGCCAAGAGTCGTATTCCGGAAACACCATATATTTT	CASSQESYSGNTIYF